The 8 T cell receptor beta chains given below trace back to one sample, sequenced in a study of cytomegalovirus exposure and HLA in healthy donors. Both 60 Vbeta primers and 13 Jbeta primers went into the PCR. Measured with immunoSEQ multiplex PCR; TCRdb has only the in-frame clones, and not every one. Of more than 85,000 clones listed, around 57% are singletons. The material sequenced was PBMCs. These receptor sequences come from a human donor in good health.

This chain uses TRBV4-1 with TRBJ2-7, with 11 positions matching TRBD2. The CDR3 contains 15 residues. Unmatched junction bases numbered 5, after V lost 0 bases and J lost 7 bases. CDR1 is MGHRA and CDR2 is YSYEKL in the germline V gene. CDR3 in amino acids: CASSQDSSGRCEQYF. The CDR3 coding sequence is TGCGCCAGCAGCCAAGATTCTAGCGGGAGGTGTGAGCAGTACTTC.

This clone was detected only a few times. The rearrangement joins TRBV19 to TRBJ1-1; 8 nucleotides agree with TRBD1. Trimming cost V 1 base and J 0 bases; bases outside gene matches: 4. The CDR3 is 16 residues long. Looked up from germline, CDR1 is LNHDA and CDR2 is SQIVND (reference sequence). The CDR3 here is CASSIGQGAVNTEAFF. The CDR3 DNA sequence: TGTGCCAGTAGTATAGGGCAGGGGGCCGTGAACACTGAAGCTTTCTTT.

This clone appeared once. The genes are TRBV5-1 and TRBJ1-1, with a tentative D call TRBD1 (5 bases). V was pared by 6 bases and J by 5 bases, with 17 bases between. CDR1 SGHRS and CDR2 YFSETQ come from the germline V gene. The CDR3 length is 14 residues. CDR3 DNA: TGCGCCAGCACCGGCTCGGGGGGGAGGACTGAAGCTTTCTTT. Translating it yields CASTGSGGRTEAFF. The full variable domain, with the rest looked up from reference TRBV5-1 and TRBJ1-1, is KAGVTQTPRYLIKTRGQQVTLSCSPISGHRSVSWYQQTPGQGLQFLFEYFSETQRNKGNFPGRFSGRQFSNSRSEMNVSTLELGDSALYLCASTGSGGRTEAFFGQGTRLTVV.

The gene calls are TRBV10-3 and TRBJ2-3, with 13 bases aligning to TRBD2. The CDR3 has 16 residues. Trimming took 5 bases from V and 2 from J; bases not matched to a gene: 4. Germline CDR1 reads ENHRY; CDR2 reads SYGVKD. In DNA, the CDR3 is TGTGCCATCAGTCGTGGACTAGCGGGGGCCACAGATACGCAGTATTTT. Translating it yields CAISRGLAGATDTQYF.

The chain combines TRBV14 with TRBJ1-4, with TRBD1 identical over 7 bases. The V segment lost 1 base and the J segment 8 bases; nucleotides outside the gene matches: 13. CDR1 and CDR2 (germline): SGHDN, FVKESK. The CDR3 consists of 17 residues. Written as DNA, the CDR3 is TGTGCCAGCAGCCAAGTTACGCCTGGAGACAGGGCCGAAAAACTGTTTTTT. Its protein is CASSQVTPGDRAEKLFF. Filled out from reference TRBV14 and TRBJ1-4, the complete variable domain reads EAGVTQFPSHSVIEKGQTVTLRCDPISGHDNLYWYRRVMGKEIKFLLHFVKESKQDESGMPNNRFLAERTGGTYSTLKVQPAELEDSGVYFCASSQVTPGDRAEKLFFGSGTQLSVL.

The J gene is TRBJ1-2, the V gene TRBV29-1; weak D call: TRBD1 (6 bases). The CDR3 runs 15 residues. Per germline, CDR1 SQVTM and CDR2 ANQGSEA. The germline V and J ends were trimmed by 3 bases and 6 bases, with 20 bases remaining between them. The CDR3 DNA follows: TGCAGCGTTGATTGGGGGACGCCCCCAGGGGATGGCTACACCTTC. It encodes CSVDWGTPPGDGYTF.

The V and J genes are TRBV19 and TRBJ2-2; possibly TRBD1 for D (7 bases). The CDR3 is made up of 14 amino acids. V was clipped by 5 bases and J by 5 bases, with 12 bases between them. Germline CDR1 LNHDA, CDR2 SQIVND (reference sequence). The CDR3 coding sequence is TGTGCCAGTAGTCAGACAGGGAGGACCGGGGAGCTGTTTTTT. This encodes CASSQTGRTGELFF.

This clone appeared once. The chain has TRBV28 and TRBJ1-1; tentative D call: TRBD1 (5 bases). V lost 10 bases, J lost 5 bases, and 23 bases lay in between. This CDR3 has 15 amino acids. Per germline, CDR1 MDHEN and CDR2 SYDVKM. DNA for the CDR3: TGTGCCACCCAGTTTCCGCGGCAGGGAGGAACTGAAGCTTTCTTT. This gives the protein CATQFPRQGGTEAFF.